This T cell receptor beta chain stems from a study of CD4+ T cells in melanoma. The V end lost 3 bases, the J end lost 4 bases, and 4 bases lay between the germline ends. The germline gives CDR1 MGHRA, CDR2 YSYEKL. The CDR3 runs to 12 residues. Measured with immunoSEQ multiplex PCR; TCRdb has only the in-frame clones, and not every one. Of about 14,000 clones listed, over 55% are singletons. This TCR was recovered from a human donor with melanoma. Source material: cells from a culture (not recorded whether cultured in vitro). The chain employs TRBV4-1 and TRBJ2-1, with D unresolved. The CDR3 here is CASSHPYNEQFF. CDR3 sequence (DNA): TGCGCCAGCAGCCATCCTTACAATGAGCAGTTCTTC.